This TCR beta chain comes out of a study of T cells in Graves' hyperthyroidism and ophthalmopathy (dated by TCRdb to the late 2010s). About the study as a whole: Peripheral blood was collected at initial diagnosis, before any treatment. A discovery cohort of 95 to 100 patients, roughly 40 with Graves' ophthalmopathy and over 55 with stable Graves' hyperthyroidism, was used to find distinguishing TCR V-J signatures. An independent validation cohort of fewer than 20 hyperthyroidism patients and more than 15 patients who later progressed to ophthalmopathy tested prospective prediction of ophthalmopathy. The roughly 90 discovery patients were divided at random into training and test sets in a 7:3 ratio. In more than 5 Graves' hyperthyroidism patients, the study also compared T-cell repertoires from thyroid tissue with T-cell repertoires from blood. Following sampling, methimazole starting at 30 mg daily was given to hyperthyroidism patients, and high-dose intravenous methylprednisolone was given to ophthalmopathy patients. The paper reports TCR Vbeta CDR3 sequencing of fewer than 150 peripheral blood samples: approximately 41 ophthalmopathy, under 80 hyperthyroidism and 17 progressor patients.

This clonotype occurred a few times. It has no known antigen specificity. No base-level quality is on record; no much larger clone is a single base apart. Moderately to severely active disease, a Clinical Activity Score of at least 3, a NOSPECS grade of at least 4, and a duration under 3 months were present in ophthalmopathy patients. The study excluded patients with uncontrolled infections, other autoimmune diseases, pregnancy or lactation. Diagnoses relied on clinical symptoms, serum thyroxine and TRAb, thyroid ultrasound and orbital computed tomography. Ficoll-Paque density gradient centrifugation was used to isolate PBMCs from around 9.1 ml of fresh peripheral blood. Total RNA was extracted using Trizol reagent, and RNA quality was assessed on an Agilent 2100 Bioanalyzer. Results the study describes overall, beyond this receptor: Sample size was not statistically predetermined, and investigators were not blinded to group allocation. Blood samples also contained most of the expanded thyroid clonotypes (frequency above 0.001), which suggests that blood repertoires may reflect thyroid immune responses. A model built on a 13 V-J signature distinguished ophthalmopathy from stable hyperthyroidism, reaching approximately 89% sensitivity and around 81% specificity in cross-validation and 80%/75% in testing. During validation, the model predicted progression to ophthalmopathy a median of around six months ahead of onset, with more than 60% sensitivity and about 75% specificity.

The germline V gene supplies CDR1 ENHRY and CDR2 SYGVKD. V ends up 6 bases short and J 5 bases short, with an unmatched junction base count of 9. From its cysteine to its phenylalanine, the CDR3 spans 15 amino acids. Only CDR3 DNA is held: 45 bases, read in frame from base 1. The TCR beta CDR3 regions were amplified from RNA transcripts. A first-round RT-PCR of the TCR CDR3 used the HTBI primer set with the Qiagen OneStep RT-PCR kit. A second multiplex PCR round built the libraries, followed by size selection and purification. Paired-end sequencing of the libraries was performed with 100 bp reads on an Illumina HiSeq2000. As for how the authors treated the data: SOAPnuke was used to process the raw data, with reads discarded if the reads contained adapters or uncalled bases, had a mean Phred below 15, or lacked an exact constant-primer or identifier match. COPE v1.2.5 was used to merge high-quality paired reads, and clonotypes were defined as unique nucleotide sequences. Clonotypes were aligned to IMGT TRBV, TRBD and TRBJ reference segments using MiTCR v1.1. Analysis was restricted to V-J combinations with a frequency above 0.0001, which covered approximately 99% of repertoires. The TCS score was defined as F50 (clonal expansion) divided by E x V (chaos), with BLOSUM62-based TCRdist calculated between CDR3 peptides within each V-J. Welch's t-statistics and random forest reduced just over 500 V-J features to about 12, which were used in a naive Bayes classifier (R e1071). The raw public data were reprocessed by TCRdb itself: fastp quality trimming at Q25, MiXCR clonotype calling, in-frame beta chains only. Each CDR3 protein appears once, grouped with its most common genes and DNA. The V and J calls and clone size are TCRdb's, not the authors'. For this sample the table gives 390,000 or so distinct CDR3 sequences, of which roughly 14% were detected only once. Over 10% of the sample goes to the ten largest clones.

Sequencing was carried out using blood. This receptor was obtained from a young man with Graves' ophthalmopathy. The sequence is built from TRBV10-3 and TRBJ1-2; 10 bases in the junction line up with TRBD1. This receptor has the CDR3 CAIRTGTGDLYGYTF. The base sequence is TGTGCCATCAGAACCGGGACAGGGGACTTATATGGCTACACCTTC.